This T cell receptor beta chain was observed in a study of T cell repertoires in ileal Crohn's disease. Study in general: At surgery, 30% to 40% of patients smoked, with median disease duration roughly 7.2 years. About half received postoperative treatment, around ten with thiopurines and 15 to 20 anti-TNF. The MI sample came from the proximal margin of the surgical specimen.

This clone has a single count. The target antigen is unknown. Time point denoted: proximal margin of the surgical specimen (macroscopically non-inflamed). Points from the study as a whole: Compared with non-smokers, active smokers at surgery showed more clonal expansions.

The V end lost 6 bases, the J end lost 5 bases, and 16 bases lay between the germline ends. The CDR3 is 14 residues long. Germline CDR1 is SNHLY and CDR2 is FYNNEI. The data were produced by immunoSEQ multiplex PCR, yet TCRdb's version contains in-frame clones alone and is incomplete. Of roughly 3,200 clones in the sample, about 69% are singletons; the top ten hold roughly 27%. This receptor was obtained from an adult with Crohn's disease. V usage is TRBV2 and J usage is TRBJ1-1; tentatively, D is TRBD1 (5 bases). Sample: ileal tissue. In nucleotides, the CDR3 is TGTGCCAGCAGCGCAGGGTATCGGGCGACTGAAGCTTTCTTT. Translated: CASSAGYRATEAFF.